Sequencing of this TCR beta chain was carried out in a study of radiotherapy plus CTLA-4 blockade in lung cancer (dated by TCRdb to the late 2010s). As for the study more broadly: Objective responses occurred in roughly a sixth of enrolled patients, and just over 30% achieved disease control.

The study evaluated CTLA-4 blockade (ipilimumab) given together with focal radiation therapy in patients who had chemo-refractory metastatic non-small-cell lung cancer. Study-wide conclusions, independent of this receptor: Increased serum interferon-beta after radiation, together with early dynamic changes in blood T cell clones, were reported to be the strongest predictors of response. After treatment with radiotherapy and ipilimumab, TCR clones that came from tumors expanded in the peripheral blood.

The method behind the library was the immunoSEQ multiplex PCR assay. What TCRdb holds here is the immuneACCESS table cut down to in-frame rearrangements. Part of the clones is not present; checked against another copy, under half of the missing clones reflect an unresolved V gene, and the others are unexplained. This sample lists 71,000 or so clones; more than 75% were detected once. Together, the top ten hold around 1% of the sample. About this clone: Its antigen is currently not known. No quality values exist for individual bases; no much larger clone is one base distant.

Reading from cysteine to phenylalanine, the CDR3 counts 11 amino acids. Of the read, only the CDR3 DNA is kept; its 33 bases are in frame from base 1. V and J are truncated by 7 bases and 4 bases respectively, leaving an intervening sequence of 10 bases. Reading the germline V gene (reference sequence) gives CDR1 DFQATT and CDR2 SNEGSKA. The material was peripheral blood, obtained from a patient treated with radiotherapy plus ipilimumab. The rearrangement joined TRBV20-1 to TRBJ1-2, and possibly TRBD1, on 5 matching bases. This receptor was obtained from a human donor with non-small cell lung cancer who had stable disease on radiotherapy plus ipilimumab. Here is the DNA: TGCAGTGTGGGGGAGGTCTATGGCTACACCTTC. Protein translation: CSVGEVYGYTF.